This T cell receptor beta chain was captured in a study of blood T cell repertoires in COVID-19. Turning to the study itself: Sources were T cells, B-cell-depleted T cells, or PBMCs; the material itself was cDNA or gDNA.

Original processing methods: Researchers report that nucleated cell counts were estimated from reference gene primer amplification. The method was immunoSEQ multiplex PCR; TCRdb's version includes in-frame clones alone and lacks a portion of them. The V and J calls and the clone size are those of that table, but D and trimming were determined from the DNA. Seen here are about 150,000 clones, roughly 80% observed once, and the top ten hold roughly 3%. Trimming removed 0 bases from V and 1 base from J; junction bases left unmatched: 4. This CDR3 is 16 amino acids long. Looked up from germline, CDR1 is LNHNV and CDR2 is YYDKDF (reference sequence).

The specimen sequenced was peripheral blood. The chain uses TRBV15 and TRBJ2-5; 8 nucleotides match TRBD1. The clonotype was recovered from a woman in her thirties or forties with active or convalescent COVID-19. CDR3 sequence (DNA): TGTGCCACCAGCAGAGATCCCCAGGGGGCCCAAGAGACCCAGTACTTC. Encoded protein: CATSRDPQGAQETQYF.